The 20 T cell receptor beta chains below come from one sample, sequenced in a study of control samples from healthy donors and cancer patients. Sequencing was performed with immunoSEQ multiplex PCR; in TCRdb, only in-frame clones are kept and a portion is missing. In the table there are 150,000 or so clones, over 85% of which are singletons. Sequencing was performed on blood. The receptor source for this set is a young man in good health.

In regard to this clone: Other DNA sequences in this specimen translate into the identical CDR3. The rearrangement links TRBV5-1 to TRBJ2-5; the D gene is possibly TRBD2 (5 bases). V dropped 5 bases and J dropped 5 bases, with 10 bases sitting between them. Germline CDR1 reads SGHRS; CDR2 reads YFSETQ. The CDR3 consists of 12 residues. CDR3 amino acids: CASSLARETQYF. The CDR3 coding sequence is TGCGCCAGCAGTCTAGCTCGGGAGACCCAGTACTTC.

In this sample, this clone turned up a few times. The CDR3 here is CASSSDRGFYEQYF. Written as DNA, the CDR3 is TGTGCCAGCAGTTCGGACAGGGGTTTCTACGAGCAGTACTTC. The genes are TRBV2 and TRBJ2-7, with 9 nucleotides matching TRBD1. Trimming cost V 5 bases and J 3 bases; bases outside gene matches: 5. Per the germline V gene, CDR1 is SNHLY and CDR2 is FYNNEI. CDR3 size: 14 residues. Using reference TRBV2 and TRBJ2-7 for the parts outside the CDR3, the full variable domain is EPEVTQTPSHQVTQMGQEVILRCVPISNHLYFYWYRQILGQKVEFLVSFYNNEISEKSEIFDDQFSVERPDGSNFTLKIRSTKLEDSAMYFCASSSDRGFYEQYFGPGTRLTVT.

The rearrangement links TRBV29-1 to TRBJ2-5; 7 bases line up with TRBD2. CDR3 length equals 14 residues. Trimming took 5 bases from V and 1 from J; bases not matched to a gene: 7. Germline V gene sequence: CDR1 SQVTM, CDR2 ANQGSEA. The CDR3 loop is CSVPLSSGQETQYF. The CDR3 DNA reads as TGCAGCGTTCCCCTTTCTAGCGGCCAAGAGACCCAGTACTTC.

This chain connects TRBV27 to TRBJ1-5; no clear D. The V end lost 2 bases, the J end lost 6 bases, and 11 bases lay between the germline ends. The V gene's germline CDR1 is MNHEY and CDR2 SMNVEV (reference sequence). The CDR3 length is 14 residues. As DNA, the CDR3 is TGTGCCAGCAGTTTAAGTCGGAGGGCTCAGCCCCAGCATTTT. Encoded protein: CASSLSRRAQPQHF.

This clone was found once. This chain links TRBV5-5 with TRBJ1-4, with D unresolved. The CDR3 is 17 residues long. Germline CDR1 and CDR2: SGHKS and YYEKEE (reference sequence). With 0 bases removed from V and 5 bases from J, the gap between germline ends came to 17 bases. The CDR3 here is CASSLVVLTVTNEKLFF. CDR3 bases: TGTGCCAGCAGCTTGGTGGTACTGACTGTTACCAATGAAAAACTGTTTTTT.

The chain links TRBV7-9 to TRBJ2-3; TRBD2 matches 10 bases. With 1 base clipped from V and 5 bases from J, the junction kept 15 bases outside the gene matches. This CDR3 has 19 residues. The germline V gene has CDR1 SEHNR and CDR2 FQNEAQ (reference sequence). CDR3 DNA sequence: TGTGCCAGCAGCTTAGGCCCGCACAGCGGGGGGGCCAGGATAGATACGCAGTATTTT. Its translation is CASSLGPHSGGARIDTQYF.

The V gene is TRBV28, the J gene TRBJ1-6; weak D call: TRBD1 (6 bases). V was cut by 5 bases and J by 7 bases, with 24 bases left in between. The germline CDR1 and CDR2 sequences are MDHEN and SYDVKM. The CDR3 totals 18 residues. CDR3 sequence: CASSNSLGAGALNSPLHF. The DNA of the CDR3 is TGTGCCAGCAGTAACAGCCTCGGGGCAGGGGCCCTAAATTCACCCCTCCACTTT.

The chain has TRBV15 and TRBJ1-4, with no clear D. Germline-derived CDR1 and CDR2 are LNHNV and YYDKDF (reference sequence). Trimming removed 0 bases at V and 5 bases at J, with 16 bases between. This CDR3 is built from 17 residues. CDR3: CATSRDPVTVKNEKLFF. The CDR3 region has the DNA TGTGCCACCAGCAGAGATCCCGTAACAGTAAAAAATGAAAAACTGTTTTTT.

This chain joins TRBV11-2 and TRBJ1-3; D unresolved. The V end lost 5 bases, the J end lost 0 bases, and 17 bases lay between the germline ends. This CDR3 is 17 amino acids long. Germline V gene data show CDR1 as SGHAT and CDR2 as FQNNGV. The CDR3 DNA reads TGTGCCAGCAGCCTTCGTCCCAGCTGGCACTCTGGAAACACCATATATTTT. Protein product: CASSLRPSWHSGNTIYF.

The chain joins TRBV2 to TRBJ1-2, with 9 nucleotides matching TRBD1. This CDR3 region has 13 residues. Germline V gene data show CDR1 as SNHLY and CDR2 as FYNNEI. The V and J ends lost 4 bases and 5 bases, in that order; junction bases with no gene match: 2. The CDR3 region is CASSGGQGYGYTF. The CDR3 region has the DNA TGTGCCAGCAGTGGGGGACAGGGTTATGGCTACACCTTC.

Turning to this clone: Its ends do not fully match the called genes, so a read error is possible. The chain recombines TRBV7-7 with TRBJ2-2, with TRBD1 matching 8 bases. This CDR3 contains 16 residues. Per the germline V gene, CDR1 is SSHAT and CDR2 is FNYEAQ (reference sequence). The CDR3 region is CASSLVGTGNTGELFF. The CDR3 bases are TGTGCTAGCAGCTTAGTTGGGACAGGAAACACCGGGGAGCTGTTTTTT.

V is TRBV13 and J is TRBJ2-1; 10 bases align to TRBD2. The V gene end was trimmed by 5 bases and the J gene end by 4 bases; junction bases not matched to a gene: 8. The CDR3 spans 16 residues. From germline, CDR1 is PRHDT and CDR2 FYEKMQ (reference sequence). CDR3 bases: TGTGCCAGCAGCCCATATGGACTAGCGGTATACAATGAGCAGTTCTTC. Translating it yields CASSPYGLAVYNEQFF.

CDR3 loop: CASSGMQNSYNEQFF. DNA of the CDR3: TGTGCCAGCAGCGGGATGCAGAACAGTTACAATGAGCAGTTCTTC. The genes are TRBV9 and TRBJ2-1; D uncertain. Trimming stripped 3 bases from V and 4 bases from J, with 14 bases between. CDR1 and CDR2 (germline): SGDLS, YYNGEE. The CDR3 runs 15 residues.

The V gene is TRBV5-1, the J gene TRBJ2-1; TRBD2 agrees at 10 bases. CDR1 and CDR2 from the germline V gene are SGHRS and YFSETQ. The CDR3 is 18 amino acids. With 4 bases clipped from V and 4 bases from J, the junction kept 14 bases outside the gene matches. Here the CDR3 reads CASSGASGSLRSYNEQFF. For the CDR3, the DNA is TGCGCCAGCAGCGGGGCTAGCGGGAGTCTTAGGTCGTACAATGAGCAGTTCTTC.

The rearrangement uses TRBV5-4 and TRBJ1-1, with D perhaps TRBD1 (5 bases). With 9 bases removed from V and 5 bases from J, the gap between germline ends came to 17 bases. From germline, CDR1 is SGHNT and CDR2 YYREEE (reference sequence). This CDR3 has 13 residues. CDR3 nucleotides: TGTGCCACGAATCCGGGGGGGAGTACTGAAGCTTTCTTT. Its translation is CATNPGGSTEAFF.

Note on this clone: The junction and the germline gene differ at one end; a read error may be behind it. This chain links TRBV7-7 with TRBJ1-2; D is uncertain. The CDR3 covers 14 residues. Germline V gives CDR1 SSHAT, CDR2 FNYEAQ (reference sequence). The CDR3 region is CASSAYRVNYGYTF. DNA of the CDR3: TGTGCTAGCAGCGCTTACAGAGTTAACTATGGCTACACCTTC.

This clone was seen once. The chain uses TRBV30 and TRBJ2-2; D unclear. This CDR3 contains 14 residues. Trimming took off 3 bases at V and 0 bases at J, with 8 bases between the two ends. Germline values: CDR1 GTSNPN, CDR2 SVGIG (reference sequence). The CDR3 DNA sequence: TGTGCCTGGAGCCAGCTAACGAACACCGGGGAGCTGTTTTTT. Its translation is CAWSQLTNTGELFF. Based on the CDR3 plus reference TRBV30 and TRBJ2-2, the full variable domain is SQTIHQWPATLVQPVGSPLSLECTVEGTSNPNLYWYRQAAGRGLQLLFYSVGIGQISSEVPQNLSASRPQDRQFILSSKKLLLSDSGFYLCAWSQLTNTGELFFGEGSRLTVL.

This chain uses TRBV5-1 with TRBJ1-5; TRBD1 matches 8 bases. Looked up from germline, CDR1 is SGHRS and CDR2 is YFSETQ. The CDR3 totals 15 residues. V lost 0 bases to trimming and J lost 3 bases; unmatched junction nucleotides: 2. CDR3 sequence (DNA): TGCGCCAGCAGCTTGGAGACAGGGGACAATCAGCCCCAGCATTTT. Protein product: CASSLETGDNQPQHF.

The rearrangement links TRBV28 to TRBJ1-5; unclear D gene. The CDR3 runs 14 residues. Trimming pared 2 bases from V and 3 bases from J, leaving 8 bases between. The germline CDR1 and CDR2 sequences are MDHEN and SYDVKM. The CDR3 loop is CASSLHRDNQPQHF. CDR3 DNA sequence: TGTGCCAGCAGTTTACACCGGGACAATCAGCCCCAGCATTTT.

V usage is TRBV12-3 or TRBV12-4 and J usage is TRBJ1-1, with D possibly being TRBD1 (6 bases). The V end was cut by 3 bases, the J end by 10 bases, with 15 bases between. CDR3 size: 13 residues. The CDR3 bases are TGTGCCAGCAGTTTTAGCGGGGGCGCCGCAGCTTTCTTT. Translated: CASSFSGGAAAFF.